This entry lists 27 T cell receptor beta chains sequenced from one sample in a study of T cell clonality in common variable immunodeficiency. General study findings and limits: Fewer deletions and N-nucleotide insertions were reportedly seen in common variable immunodeficiency TCR beta sequences.

No antigen has been identified for these receptors. This table comes from immunoSEQ multiplex PCR, and its TCRdb copy is limited to in-frame clones, with some not included. The sample holds approximately 8,300 clones, and no clone turns up only once. Sequences were obtained from peripheral blood mononuclear cells. These receptors were collected from a human donor with common variable immunodeficiency.

This clone was observed many times. The sequence runs out 3 residues before the end of the CDR3; the remainder is reconstructed from the germline J gene. J is TRBJ2-5 and V is TRBV5-1, with 8 nucleotides matching TRBD2. CDR1 is SGHRS and CDR2 is YFSETQ in the germline V gene. V was pared by 0 bases and J by 5 bases, with 3 bases of the junction left unmatched. The CDR3 loop spans 14 amino acids. CDR3: CASSLVAGLETQYF. The CDR3 DNA, read in part, is TGCGCCAGCAGCTTGGTAGCGGGGTTGGAGACC. The complete variable domain, with remaining parts taken from reference TRBV5-1 and TRBJ2-5, reads KAGVTQTPRYLIKTRGQQVTLSCSPISGHRSVSWYQQTPGQGLQFLFEYFSETQRNKGNFPGRFSGRQFSNSRSEMNVSTLELGDSALYLCASSLVAGLETQYFGPGTRLLVL.

In this sample, this clone turned up many times. Coverage ceases 3 residues before the CDR3 finishes, and the germline J gene fills in the end. This chain connects TRBV30 to TRBJ2-1; 14 nucleotides match TRBD2. The CDR3 is 17 amino acids. V trimming: 1 base; J trimming: 8 bases; junction bases outside the gene matches: 10. The germline V gene encodes CDR1 GTSNPN and CDR2 SVGIG (reference sequence). The CDR3 spells CAWSDIKPGLAGDEQFF. CDR3 DNA, as far as it was read: TGTGCCTGGAGTGACATTAAGCCGGGACTAGCGGGAGATGAG.

In its sample, this clone is medium-sized. The CDR3 spells CSAPTGNHGYTF. The CDR3 bases that were read are TGCAGTGCTCCCACAGGGAATCATGGC. The chain recombines TRBV20-1 with TRBJ1-2, with a tentative D call TRBD1 (6 bases). The read terminates 3 residues ahead of where the CDR3 ends, so the germline J gene completes it. Germline CDR1 DFQATT, CDR2 SNEGSKA (reference sequence). V was shortened by 5 bases and J by 6 bases, with 13 bases between the two germline ends. The CDR3 has 12 residues.

This clone came up many times. Coverage ceases 3 residues before the CDR3 finishes, and the germline J gene fills in the end. The chain recombines TRBV5-5 with TRBJ2-3; TRBD1 matches at 7 bases. The CDR3 has 15 amino acids. From germline, CDR1 is SGHKS and CDR2 YYEKEE (reference sequence). The V gene end was trimmed by 2 bases and the J gene end by 4 bases; junction bases not matched to a gene: 7. The CDR3 spells CASSLKGALPDTQYF. The CDR3 DNA, read in part, is TGTGCCAGCAGCTTAAAGGGGGCGTTACCAGATACG. Looking up the rest from reference TRBV5-5 and TRBJ2-3 gives the full variable domain: DAGVTQSPTHLIKTRGQQVTLRCSPISGHKSVSWYQQVLGQGPQFIFQYYEKEERGRGNFPDRFSARQFPNYSSELNVNALLLGDSALYLCASSLKGALPDTQYFGPGTRLTVL.

In this sample, this clone turned up many times. With the read ending 3 residues before the CDR3 end, the germline J gene is used to fill in that end. The gene calls are TRBV7-3 and TRBJ1-1; 7 bases map to TRBD1. This CDR3 has 16 residues. The germline CDR1 and CDR2 sequences are SGHTA and FQGTGA. V dropped 2 bases and J dropped 0; count of bases not matched to a gene: 6. This CDR3 is CASSLGRGGLNTEAFF. Incomplete CDR3 DNA: TGTGCCAGCAGCTTAGGTAGAGGGGGCTTGAACACTGAA. The whole variable domain, remainder taken from reference TRBV7-3 and TRBJ1-1, is GAGVSQTPSNKVTEKGKYVELRCDPISGHTALYWYRQSLGQGPEFLIYFQGTGAADDSGLPNDRFFAVRPEGSVSTLKIQRTERGDSAVYLCASSLGRGGLNTEAFFGQGTRLTVV.

This clone was observed at least ten times. The observed sequence ends 3 residues before the CDR3 terminus, with the missing tail filled in from the germline J gene. The chain combines TRBV29-1 with TRBJ1-6; 12 nucleotides align to TRBD1. The V and J ends lost 7 bases and 10 bases, in that order; junction bases with no gene match: 8. The CDR3 consists of 14 residues. The V gene's germline CDR1 is SQVTM and CDR2 ANQGSEA. CDR3 bases read: TGCAGCGCCAAGACCGGGACAGGGGGCTCACCC. Amino acid sequence: CSAKTGTGGSP. The whole CDR3 protein is CSAKTGTGGSPLHF.

This clone is medium-sized (0.01 to 0.1%). The CDR3 end lies 3 residues beyond the end of the read and is filled in from the germline J gene. The rearrangement uses TRBV19 and TRBJ2-3; TRBD2 aligns across 12 bases. Germline loops: CDR1 LNHDA, CDR2 SQIVND (reference sequence). The ends lost 6 bases at V and 4 bases at J; junction bases unmatched: 20. This CDR3 region has 20 residues. The CDR3 is CASSLGLGGLAGSEADTQYF. The CDR3 bases that were read are TGTGCCAGTAGCCTTGGGCTGGGAGGACTAGCGGGATCCGAGGCAGATACG.

This clone was seen repeatedly, ten times or more. The read falls 3 residues short of the CDR3 end, and the missing part is taken from the germline J gene. The chain has TRBV29-1 and TRBJ1-2, with D tentatively TRBD1 (6 bases). Trimming cost V 4 bases and J 0 bases, with 9 bases left between them. Per the germline V gene, CDR1 is SQVTM and CDR2 is ANQGSEA. This CDR3 contains 13 residues. The CDR3 bases that were read are TGCAGCGTTGTCGGGGGGCCTAACTATGGC. Translating gives CSVVGGPNYG. The CDR3 in full is CSVVGGPNYGYTF.

The sample holds many counts of this clone. The read ends 3 residues early relative to the CDR3; the germline J gene fills the gap. V usage is TRBV4-1 and J usage is TRBJ1-1; possibly TRBD1 for D (5 bases). The CDR3 has 16 amino acids. Per germline, CDR1 MGHRA and CDR2 YSYEKL. Trimming took 2 bases from V and 0 from J, leaving 13 bases between them. The chain's CDR3 is CASSQPGRGMNTEAFF. The CDR3 DNA, read in part, is TGCGCCAGCAGCCAACCAGGGAGGGGTATGAACACTGAA.

This clone was detected ten times or more. The CDR3 end is not reached by the read, which stops 3 residues before it; the germline J gene fills it in. V and J are TRBV5-1 and TRBJ1-4, with TRBD1 matching over 7 bases. The V segment lost 2 bases and the J segment 6 bases; nucleotides outside the gene matches: 10. This CDR3 spans 16 amino acids. CDR1 SGHRS and CDR2 YFSETQ come from the germline V gene. CDR3 residues: CASSFGGQARHEKLFF. The DNA read from the CDR3 is TGCGCCAGCAGCTTCGGTGGACAGGCTCGACATGAAAAA.

This clone ranks as medium-sized. The read ends 3 residues shy of where the CDR3 ends; the end is completed using the germline J gene. The chain uses TRBV19 and TRBJ2-3, with 9 bases that match TRBD1. Germline V gives CDR1 LNHDA, CDR2 SQIVND (reference sequence). The V gene end was trimmed by 10 bases and the J gene end by 4 bases; junction bases not matched to a gene: 6. The CDR3 consists of 13 residues. The DNA read from the CDR3 is TGTGCCACCCGGACAGGGGTGGCAGATACG. This codes for CATRTGVADT. The whole CDR3 protein reads CATRTGVADTQYF.

This clone appeared many times. The CDR3 is cut off 3 residues early in the read; its end comes from the germline J gene. The V gene is TRBV12-3 or TRBV12-4, the J gene TRBJ1-2, with a possible D match to TRBD1 (5 bases). The CDR3 contains 13 residues. CDR3 region: CASSSQGLHGYTF. Incomplete CDR3 DNA: TGTGCCAGCAGTTCCCAGGGCCTGCACGGC.

This clone was picked up many times. Read data end 3 residues before the CDR3 end; the end is taken from the germline J gene. The V call is TRBV7-2, the J call TRBJ2-7; the D gene is possibly TRBD2 (7 bases). CDR3 length: 15 residues. Trimming pared 5 bases from V and 0 bases from J, leaving 14 bases between. The germline V gene has CDR1 SGHTA and CDR2 FQGNSA. CDR3 DNA, as far as it was read: TGTGCCAGCAGCCAGGCGGGGGCAGGCTCCTACGAG. This codes for CASSQAGAGSYE. The whole CDR3 is CASSQAGAGSYEQYF.

There are many counts of this clone. The read finishes 3 residues shy of the CDR3 end, and the germline J gene is used to complete it. The rearrangement uses TRBV6-1 and TRBJ1-6; maybe TRBD1 (6 bases). Germline V gene data show CDR1 as MNHNS and CDR2 as SASEGT. The CDR3 loop spans 15 amino acids. Deletions cut 4 bases from V and 8 bases from J, with 15 bases between. Partial CDR3 DNA: TGTGCCAGCAGTGCCCTCCTACAGGGAGATTCACCC. Translation gives CASSALLQGDSP. In full, the CDR3 reads CASSALLQGDSPLHF.

This clone was recorded many times. The read ends 3 residues before the CDR3 terminus; that terminus is restored from the germline J gene. The chain is built from TRBV2 and TRBJ2-7, with 7 bases that match TRBD2. V shed 8 bases, J shed 5 bases, and the junction held 15 bases outside the gene matches. CDR3 length: 15 residues. Germline values: CDR1 SNHLY, CDR2 FYNNEI. CDR3 bases read: TGTGCCAGCGTGAGATCTCTGGGCGGGAGCCACGAG. Translation: CASVRSLGGSHE. The CDR3 as a whole reads CASVRSLGGSHEQYF. Complete variable domain (other parts from reference TRBV2 and TRBJ2-7): EPEVTQTPSHQVTQMGQEVILRCVPISNHLYFYWYRQILGQKVEFLVSFYNNEISEKSEIFDDQFSVERPDGSNFTLKIRSTKLEDSAMYFCASVRSLGGSHEQYFGPGTRLTVT.

In this sample, this clone turned up many times. The read finishes 3 residues shy of the CDR3 end, and the germline J gene is used to complete it. J is TRBJ2-2 and V is TRBV5-4; the match to TRBD1 covers 7 bases. CDR3 length equals 16 residues. J lost 1 base, V lost 2 bases, and 5 bases had no gene match. In germline, CDR1 is SGHNT, CDR2 YYREEE (reference sequence). The chain's CDR3 is CASSLPTGRNTGELFF. CDR3 DNA (partial): TGTGCCAGCAGCTTACCGACAGGGAGGAACACCGGGGAG.

This clone was observed many times. Read sequence stops 3 residues before the CDR3 end, and the germline J gene provides the missing end. The chain joins TRBV5-1 to TRBJ1-6, with D perhaps matching TRBD1 (6 bases). The V gene lost 1 base and the J gene lost 5 bases, with 13 bases spanning the gap. The CDR3 has 16 residues. The germline gives CDR1 SGHRS, CDR2 YFSETQ. CDR3: CASSLRGGTNNSPLHF. Partial CDR3 DNA: TGCGCCAGCAGCTTGAGGGGGGGAACTAATAATTCACCC.

A few counts support this clone. The sequenced fragment ends 3 residues before the CDR3 boundary, so the rest is inferred from the germline J gene. This sequence joins TRBV5-1 and TRBJ2-2, with 13 positions matching TRBD2. This CDR3 region has 16 residues. Germline V gene lookup returns CDR1 SGHRS and CDR2 YFSETQ. The CDR3 spells CASSERLAGGKVELFF. The sequenced part of the CDR3 DNA is TGCGCCAGCAGCGAAAGACTAGCGGGAGGAAAAGTCGAG.

Many counts were recorded for this clone. Coverage ceases 3 residues before the CDR3 finishes, and the germline J gene fills in the end. The chain is built from TRBV2 and TRBJ2-3; 9 positions agree with TRBD2. Germline-derived CDR1 and CDR2 are SNHLY and FYNNEI. The CDR3 length is 15 residues. V lost 6 bases and J lost 7; bases outside the gene matches: 11. This CDR3 reads CASSPERGAVHTQYF. The DNA read from the CDR3 is TGTGCCAGCAGCCCTGAGCGGGGGGCAGTTCATACG.

This clone occurred many times. From the germline J gene comes the end of the CDR3, since the read stops 3 residues before it. The chain joins TRBV6-9 to TRBJ2-3; D is perhaps TRBD1 (6 bases). The V gene's germline CDR1 is MNHGY and CDR2 SVAAGI. The CDR3 is 15 amino acids. The ends were cut back, 2 bases at V and 2 bases at J, with 11 bases in the middle. CDR3 sequence: CASSYLRDNTDTQYF. The CDR3 DNA, read in part, is TGTGCCAGCAGTTATCTCCGGGACAACACAGATACG.

This clone was seen ten or more times. Partial CDR3 DNA: TGTGCCAGCAGTTTATTAGGGGCTAACTATGGC. This gives the protein CASSLLGANYG. Given in full, the CDR3 is CASSLLGANYGYTF. The genes are TRBV28 and TRBJ1-2; D is possibly TRBD1 (5 bases). Read coverage stops 3 residues before the CDR3 terminus; the germline J gene supplies the remainder. With 1 base removed from V and 0 bases from J, the gap between germline ends came to 6 bases. This CDR3 is built from 14 residues. The germline V gene has CDR1 MDHEN and CDR2 SYDVKM.

In this sample, this clone turned up many times. Coverage ceases 3 residues before the CDR3 finishes, and the germline J gene fills in the end. The chain combines TRBV20-1 with TRBJ2-3; 7 nucleotides match TRBD2. CDR3 length: 15 residues. V lost 3 bases to trimming and J lost 3 bases; unmatched junction nucleotides: 9. The germline gives CDR1 DFQATT, CDR2 SNEGSKA (reference sequence). The CDR3 sequence: CSASSRDSGTDTQYF. Partial CDR3 DNA: TGCAGTGCTAGTAGTAGAGATAGCGGGACAGATACG.

This clone is medium-sized by share. The read falls 3 residues short of the CDR3 end, and the missing part is taken from the germline J gene. This chain uses TRBV19 with TRBJ2-7; TRBD1 agrees at 8 bases. The germline gives CDR1 LNHDA, CDR2 SQIVND (reference sequence). The CDR3 is 15 residues long. V dropped 4 bases and J dropped 2; count of bases not matched to a gene: 7. CDR3 bases read: TGTGCCAGTAGTAGAGGGACAGGTTCCACCTACGAG. It translates to CASSRGTGSTYE. The complete CDR3 reads CASSRGTGSTYEQYF.

This clone is classed as large (0.1 to 1%). The read terminates 3 residues ahead of where the CDR3 ends, so the germline J gene completes it. V usage is TRBV2 and J usage is TRBJ2-6; TRBD2 might be the D (6 bases). Trimming took off 11 bases at V and 4 bases at J, with 15 bases between the two ends. CDR1 SNHLY and CDR2 FYNNEI come from the germline V gene. The length of the CDR3 is 14 residues. This CDR3 reads CAGSGEAGANVLTF. CDR3 bases read: TGTGCCGGCTCCGGGGAGGCAGGGGCCAACGTC. Using reference TRBV2 and TRBJ2-6 for the parts outside the CDR3, the full variable domain is EPEVTQTPSHQVTQMGQEVILRCVPISNHLYFYWYRQILGQKVEFLVSFYNNEISEKSEIFDDQFSVERPDGSNFTLKIRSTKLEDSAMYFCAGSGEAGANVLTFGAGSRLTVL.

This clone was recorded at least ten times. The CDR3 spells CASSRGQTSGNTIYF. CDR3 DNA (partial): TGTGCCAGCAGTAGAGGACAGACCTCTGGAAACACC. The chain recombines TRBV6-2 or TRBV6-3 with TRBJ1-3; tentatively, D is TRBD1 (6 bases). From the germline J gene comes the end of the CDR3, since the read stops 3 residues before it. The germline V gene encodes CDR1 MNHEY and CDR2 SVGEGT. The V gene lost 5 bases and the J gene lost 0 bases, with 11 bases spanning the gap. The CDR3 runs to 15 residues.

This clone is deemed medium-sized (0.01 to 0.1%). The CDR3 end is not reached by the read, which stops 3 residues before it; the germline J gene fills it in. This chain connects TRBV4-1 to TRBJ2-4; 9 bases fit TRBD2. The junction had 10 bases not matched to a gene; V was cut back by 1 base and J by 6 bases. The CDR3 spans 17 residues. Looked up from germline, CDR1 is MGHRA and CDR2 is YSYEKL. The sequenced part of the CDR3 DNA is TGCGCCAGCAGCCAAGGAGCAGCGGGGGGATCGATAAACATT. Translated: CASSQGAAGGSINI. The full CDR3 is CASSQGAAGGSINIQYF.

In the case of this clone: Read coverage stops 3 residues before the CDR3 terminus; the germline J gene supplies the remainder. The chain joins TRBV7-9 to TRBJ2-2; 10 nucleotides align to TRBD1. Looked up from germline, CDR1 is SEHNR and CDR2 is FQNEAQ (reference sequence). The CDR3 covers 13 residues. This CDR3 is CASSSRDRGMLFF. The sequenced part of the CDR3 DNA is TGTGCCAGCAGCTCCAGGGACAGGGGAATG.